This TCR beta chain was retrieved from a study of blood T cell repertoires in COVID-19. Study background: Material from acute and convalescent COVID-19 was sourced from the United States, Italy and Spain. T cells, B-cell-depleted T cells, or PBMCs provided the cDNA or gDNA that served as material.

As handled by the study authors: Reference gene primer amplification gave nucleated cell count estimates. The assay was immunoSEQ multiplex PCR, and TCRdb's table has in-frame clones only and misses some. That table is the source of V, J and clone size, and D and trimming were worked out from the DNA. The data contain 130,000 to 150,000 clones, about four fifths of them seen just once; the ten biggest clones take up over 7.5%. This clone appeared a few times. This specimen includes other DNA sequences encoding the same CDR3. The CDR3 has 14 residues. CDR1 is SNHLY and CDR2 is FYNNEI in the germline V gene. Trimming pared 2 bases from V and 4 bases from J, leaving 11 bases between.

This TCR derives from a woman aged 80 or over in a cohort sampled during active or convalescent COVID-19. The chain links TRBV2 to TRBJ1-2; D ambiguous. The sample was peripheral blood. CDR3 residues: CASSESPGGYGYTF. As DNA, the CDR3 is TGTGCCAGCAGTGAATCGCCAGGTGGCTATGGCTACACCTTC.